The 25 T cell receptor beta chains reported below all come from one sample, sequenced in a study of blood T cell repertoires in COVID-19. The data were produced by immunoSEQ multiplex PCR, yet TCRdb's version contains in-frame clones alone and is incomplete. The sample shows 43,000 or so clones, around 83% of them seen only once. Input material: peripheral blood. The receptors shown here come from a woman of 80 years or more with acute or convalescent COVID-19.

This clone was seen only once. The CDR3 is CASSPLPVRGRGGANVLTF. CDR3 nucleotides: TGTGCCAGCTCACCACTCCCTGTCAGGGGGCGCGGTGGGGCCAACGTCCTGACTTTC. The V gene is TRBV18, the J gene TRBJ2-6, with 8 bases lining up with TRBD1. The length of the CDR3 is 19 residues. Losses at the gene ends were 1 base for V and 3 bases for J; bases not matched to a gene: 11. Per the germline V gene, CDR1 is KGHSH and CDR2 is LQKENI.

V usage is TRBV5-4 and J usage is TRBJ2-3, with 7 bases fitting TRBD1. The length of the CDR3 is 14 residues. In germline, CDR1 is SGHNT, CDR2 YYREEE (reference sequence). Trimming took 2 bases from V and 3 from J; bases not matched to a gene: 3. CDR3: CASSLRQGTDTQYF. CDR3 coding DNA: TGTGCCAGCAGCTTAAGACAGGGAACAGATACGCAGTATTTT.

V is TRBV5-8 and J is TRBJ2-3, with 9 bases matching TRBD1. The CDR3 covers 16 residues. The V and J ends lost 3 bases and 2 bases, in that order; junction bases with no gene match: 7. Germline CDR1 reads SGHTS; CDR2 reads YDEGEE. The chain's CDR3 is CASSWRGQGTTDTQYF. In DNA, the CDR3 is TGTGCCAGCAGCTGGAGGGGACAGGGTACCACAGATACGCAGTATTTT.

The chain is built from TRBV7-2 and TRBJ2-2; 14 nucleotides line up with TRBD2. CDR3 length: 16 amino acids. Per the germline V gene, CDR1 is SGHTA and CDR2 is FQGNSA. The J segment lost 8 bases and the V segment lost 4 bases, leaving 6 bases of the junction unmatched. The CDR3 DNA follows: TGTGCCAGCAGCTCGGGACTAGCGGGGGCCGGGGGGGAGCTGTTTTTT. Its translation: CASSSGLAGAGGELFF.

The V gene is TRBV7-9, the J gene TRBJ2-1; D unresolved. With 3 bases removed from V and 6 bases from J, the gap between germline ends came to 18 bases. The CDR3 has 16 amino acids. Germline V gene lookup returns CDR1 SEHNR and CDR2 FQNEAQ (reference sequence). CDR3 in DNA: TGTGCCAGCAGCTTTTTCGAGGCCTCCCGGAGCAATGAGCAGTTCTTC. Residues: CASSFFEASRSNEQFF.

The chain joins TRBV13 to TRBJ2-7; possible D gene TRBD1, 5 bases. This CDR3 has 16 residues. Germline V CDR1 and CDR2: PRHDT, FYEKMQ (reference sequence). Trimming stripped 5 bases from V and 1 base from J, with 18 bases between. The CDR3 loop is CASSPGRRVGSYEQYF. The CDR3 DNA is TGTGCCAGCAGCCCCGGCCGCAGGGTTGGTTCCTACGAGCAGTACTTC.

This clone was recorded only once. The chain employs TRBV5-1 and TRBJ1-2; 7 nucleotides match TRBD1. Germline V CDR1 and CDR2: SGHRS, YFSETQ. Trimming removed 7 bases from V and 0 bases from J; junction bases left unmatched: 9. CDR3 length equals 15 residues. CDR3: CASLTGTASNYGYTF. CDR3 DNA sequence: TGCGCCAGCCTAACGGGGACAGCCTCTAACTATGGCTACACCTTC.

The rearrangement joins TRBV5-5 to TRBJ1-3, with 7 bases lining up with TRBD1. The trim removed 2 bases at V and 0 bases at J, leaving 8 bases unmatched. Germline V gives CDR1 SGHKS, CDR2 YYEKEE (reference sequence). The CDR3 covers 17 residues. The chain's CDR3 is CASSLTRQGASGNTIYF. The DNA of the CDR3 is TGTGCCAGCAGCTTAACCAGACAGGGTGCCTCTGGAAACACCATATATTTT.

The chain uses TRBV27 and TRBJ2-3, with 7 bases identical to TRBD1. The CDR3 runs 16 residues. Germline V gene data show CDR1 as MNHEY and CDR2 as SMNVEV (reference sequence). V lost 0 bases to trimming and J lost 6 bases; unmatched junction nucleotides: 9. CDR3 DNA sequence: TGTGCCAGCAGTTTATCGATTGGGTACAGGGGTGATACGCAGTATTTT. Amino acid sequence: CASSLSIGYRGDTQYF.

This clone appeared a few times. The gene calls are TRBV30 and TRBJ1-6, with TRBD1 identical over 8 bases. The CDR3 contains 14 residues. Trimming took 3 bases from V and 6 from J; bases not matched to a gene: 4. Germline CDR1 is GTSNPN and CDR2 is SVGIG (reference sequence). This CDR3 is CAWRTGGINSPLHF. CDR3 in DNA: TGTGCCTGGAGAACAGGGGGGATTAATTCACCCCTCCACTTT.

J is TRBJ2-7 and V is TRBV10-2; D not resolved. CDR1 WSHSY and CDR2 SAAADI come from the germline V gene. Trimming removed 0 bases at V and 4 bases at J, with 10 bases between. This CDR3 region has 14 residues. This CDR3 is CASSESRGFYEQYF. The CDR3 coding sequence is TGCGCCAGCAGTGAGTCGAGAGGATTTTACGAGCAGTACTTC.

This clone was picked up one time. This rearrangement joins TRBV5-3 to TRBJ1-5, with D possibly TRBD1 on 6 matching bases. TRBV5-3 is treated as an ORF (open reading frame) with a function not yet certain. The CDR3 totals 15 residues. The germline V and J ends were trimmed by 0 bases and 6 bases, with 13 bases remaining between them. CDR3 DNA: TGTGCCAGAAGCTTGGGGCAGGGGTGCGGTCAGCCCCAGCATTTT. Protein: CARSLGQGCGQPQHF.

The chain joins TRBV11-1 to TRBJ2-5, with D tentatively TRBD1 (5 bases). V lost 6 bases and J 5 bases, leaving 16 bases between the germline ends. Looked up from germline, CDR1 is SGHAT and CDR2 is FQDESV (reference sequence). There are 14 residues in the CDR3. DNA of the CDR3: TGTGCCAGCAGGACAAGCTTAGCAGGGGAGACCCAGTACTTC. Amino acids: CASRTSLAGETQYF.

The chain joins TRBV27 to TRBJ1-2; 9 nucleotides agree with TRBD1. The CDR3 totals 16 residues. CDR1 is MNHEY, CDR2 SMNVEV, per germline (reference sequence). With V trimmed by 0 bases and J by 5 bases, 7 bases remained unmatched. This CDR3 is CASSLSGTGGGYGYTF. CDR3 bases: TGTGCCAGCAGTTTATCGGGAACAGGGGGCGGGTATGGCTACACCTTC.

This clone was recorded a few times. V gene TRBV7-9 combines with J gene TRBJ1-2, with TRBD1 identical over 10 bases. Germline V gene lookup returns CDR1 SEHNR and CDR2 FQNEAQ (reference sequence). The CDR3 sequence is 15 residues long. Germline trimming cut 6 bases from V and 4 bases from J; bases unmatched to any gene: 8. The CDR3: CASSSPGTGAYGYTF. In DNA, the CDR3 is TGTGCCAGCAGTTCACCCGGGACAGGGGCCTATGGCTACACCTTC.

This clone was seen only once. This chain joins TRBV20-1 and TRBJ1-4, with 7 bases matching TRBD1. Germline CDR1 is DFQATT and CDR2 is SNEGSKA (reference sequence). This CDR3 comprises 11 residues. After removal of 5 bases from V and 12 bases from J, the junction contained 6 bases not matched to a gene. The CDR3 nucleotides read TGCAGTGCTGCAGGGGGTCGGGAACTGTTTTTT. Translation gives CSAAGGRELFF.

V usage is TRBV11-3 and J usage is TRBJ1-1; D not certain. In germline, CDR1 is SGHNT, CDR2 YENEEA. The CDR3 length is 13 residues. V gave up 4 bases and J gave up 10 bases, with 16 bases separating them. The CDR3 DNA sequence: TGTGCCAGCAGCTACCCTAATGGTTGTACAGCTTTCTTT. Translated: CASSYPNGCTAFF.

The chain recombines TRBV7-3 with TRBJ2-1; tentative D call: TRBD2 (5 bases). CDR1 is SGHTA and CDR2 is FQGTGA in the germline V gene. The CDR3 is 15 residues long. V was clipped by 5 bases and J by 4 bases, with 15 bases between them. CDR3 in DNA: TGTGCCAGCAGCCCCACCGTAGACTATTACAATGAGCAGTTCTTC. Translating gives CASSPTVDYYNEQFF.

V and J are TRBV5-1 and TRBJ1-2; perhaps TRBD1 as D (5 bases). This CDR3 region has 13 residues. The germline V gene has CDR1 SGHRS and CDR2 YFSETQ. V was trimmed by 4 bases and J by 4 bases, leaving 11 bases between them. CDR3 nucleotides: TGCGCCAGCAGCCCGGGGGGGGGCTATGGCTACACCTTC. Protein product: CASSPGGGYGYTF.

The rearrangement links TRBV30 to TRBJ1-3, with D perhaps TRBD1 (5 bases). CDR3 length: 17 amino acids. CDR1 and CDR2 (germline): GTSNPN, SVGIG (reference sequence). The V end lost 0 bases, the J end lost 0 bases, and 15 bases lay between the germline ends. The CDR3, as DNA: TGTGCCTGGAGTGTGGGGCACTTGCTCTCCTCTGGAAACACCATATATTTT. Translated: CAWSVGHLLSSGNTIYF. The full variable domain, completed using reference TRBV30 and TRBJ1-3, is SQTIHQWPATLVQPVGSPLSLECTVEGTSNPNLYWYRQAAGRGLQLLFYSVGIGQISSEVPQNLSASRPQDRQFILSSKKLLLSDSGFYLCAWSVGHLLSSGNTIYFGEGSWLTVV.

V is TRBV19 and J is TRBJ1-4, with 8 nucleotides matching TRBD1. The trim removed 5 bases at V and 0 bases at J, leaving 8 bases unmatched. The CDR3 consists of 17 residues. Germline V gene sequence: CDR1 LNHDA, CDR2 SQIVND (reference sequence). CDR3 loop: CASSFPGTGATNEKLFF. The CDR3 DNA reads as TGTGCCAGTAGTTTCCCCGGGACAGGAGCAACTAATGAAAAACTGTTTTTT. Together with reference TRBV19 and TRBJ1-4, the CDR3 gives the full variable domain: DGGITQSPKYLFRKEGQNVTLSCEQNLNHDAMYWYRQDPGQGLRLIYYSQIVNDFQKGDIAEGYSVSREKKESFPLTVTSAQKNPTAFYLCASSFPGTGATNEKLFFGSGTQLSVL.

This rearrangement joins TRBV7-9 to TRBJ1-2; D unclear. CDR1 SEHNR and CDR2 FQNEAQ come from the germline V gene (reference sequence). The CDR3 is 13 residues long. V shed 6 bases and J shed 6 bases, with 14 bases lying between them. CDR3 bases: TGTGCCAGCAGTCAGAGTCAGGCAGATGGCTACACCTTC. Its protein product is CASSQSQADGYTF. The full variable domain, in which reference TRBV7-9 and TRBJ1-2 provide the parts outside the CDR3, is DTGVSQNPRHKITKRGQNVTFRCDPISEHNRLYWYRQTLGQGPEFLTYFQNEAQLEKSRLLSDRFSAERPKGSFSTLEIQRTEQGDSAMYLCASSQSQADGYTFGSGTRLTVV.

The chain uses TRBV30 and TRBJ2-7, with D possibly TRBD1 on 5 matching bases. This CDR3 region has 13 residues. Germline values: CDR1 GTSNPN, CDR2 SVGIG (reference sequence). Between the trimmed V and J ends, which lost 0 bases and 2 bases, there was a span of 8 bases. Written as DNA, the CDR3 is TGTGCCTGGAGTGTACCCAGGGCCTACGAGCAGTACTTC. Amino acids: CAWSVPRAYEQYF.

The V and J genes are TRBV18 and TRBJ2-3; D possibly corresponds to TRBD2 (6 bases). This CDR3 has 15 amino acids. Germline CDR1 is KGHSH and CDR2 is LQKENI. V lost 4 bases, J lost 1 base, and 12 bases lay in between. This CDR3 reads CASSRSGLGTDTQYF. The CDR3 DNA sequence: TGTGCCAGCTCACGGAGCGGGTTAGGCACAGATACGCAGTATTTT.

The chain combines TRBV7-9 with TRBJ1-2, with D maybe TRBD1 (6 bases). The CDR3 has 12 amino acids. Germline-derived CDR1 and CDR2 are SEHNR and FQNEAQ (reference sequence). Deletions cut 10 bases from V and 2 bases from J, with 11 bases between. Here the CDR3 DNA reads TGTGCCACAGGGGAAGTAAACTATGGCTACACCTTC. Protein sequence: CATGEVNYGYTF.